This TCR beta chain was sequenced for a study of T-cell memory formation after mild COVID-19. General study results and limits: Contracting clones localized mainly to CM and EM when CD4+ and mainly to EMRA when CD8+. Researchers could not confirm that second-wave clones peaking on day 37 targeted SARS-CoV-2.

TCRdb independently ran MiXCR on the 5' RACE reads; one entry per CDR3 protein. The sample shows 550,000 to 700,000 distinct CDR3 sequences, 15% to 20% of them seen only once. The table lists this clonotype with many counts. Antigen unknown. Germline lookup yields CDR1 MNHEY and CDR2 SVGAGI. The germline V and J ends were trimmed by 0 bases and 2 bases, with 8 bases remaining between them. The CDR3 totals 14 residues. The origin of this receptor is an adult woman who had mild COVID-19 (a few samples of this study predate the infection). Cell type and time point are not known. Sequencing used PBMCs or a T cell subset sorted from them (not recorded which). The V and J genes are TRBV6-5 and TRBJ2-7, with D tentatively TRBD1 (6 bases). CDR3 sequence: CASSYSTGPYEQYF. DNA for the CDR3: TGTGCCAGCAGTTACTCGACAGGACCCTACGAGCAGTACTTC.